The rows below give T cell receptor beta chains drawn from one sample of a study of CXCR3-negative and CXCR3-positive naive CD8 T cells. TCRdb re-called the 5' RACE reads, yielding one record per CDR3 amino acid sequence without DNA. Recorded for this sample: fewer than 80,000 distinct CDR3 sequences. The sample comprised naive CXCR3- CD8+ T cells from blood. The receptors come from a human donor in good health. Some clones in this sample may be carry-over from other donors' samples. CDR3s include the opening cysteine and the closing phenylalanine or tryptophan.

len: 13; v_gene: TRBV29-1; j_gene: TRBJ2-7; CDR3aa: CSVDSAGSYEQYF
len: 18; v_gene: TRBV6-5; j_gene: TRBJ1-1; CDR3aa: CASSLLQGRRSINTEAFF
len: 15; v_gene: TRBV2; j_gene: TRBJ2-7; CDR3aa: CASSTRGYLPYEQYF
len: 15; v_gene: TRBV20-1; j_gene: TRBJ2-3; CDR3aa: CSARGLLQGTDTQYF
len: 14; v_gene: TRBV15; j_gene: TRBJ2-1; CDR3aa: CATSRVRDYNEQFF
len: 15; v_gene: TRBV6-2/TRBV6-3; j_gene: TRBJ2-3; CDR3aa: CASTKNYGGTDTQYF
len: 15; v_gene: TRBV5-1; j_gene: TRBJ2-7; CDR3aa: CASSLEPVASYEQYF
len: 16; v_gene: TRBV7-2; j_gene: TRBJ2-5; CDR3aa: CASSLVAGGLKETQYF
len: 17; v_gene: TRBV5-6; j_gene: TRBJ2-1; CDR3aa: CASSFRERDWYFNEQFF
len: 12; v_gene: TRBV29-1; j_gene: TRBJ2-1; CDR3aa: CSGMDGDNEQFF
len: 15; v_gene: TRBV28; j_gene: TRBJ2-2; CDR3aa: CASGTRVGGTGELFF
len: 16; v_gene: TRBV6-6; j_gene: TRBJ1-2; CDR3aa: CASSPLTDDANYGYTF
len: 15; v_gene: TRBV11-2; j_gene: TRBJ2-7; CDR3aa: CASSLETGTSYEQYF
len: 13; v_gene: TRBV6-2/TRBV6-3; j_gene: TRBJ2-7; CDR3aa: CASSYVGTYEQYF
len: 14; v_gene: TRBV12-3/TRBV12-4; j_gene: TRBJ2-1; CDR3aa: CASSPRTGNNEQFF
len: 15; v_gene: TRBV7-9; j_gene: TRBJ1-1; CDR3aa: CASRGYTGSSGEAFF
len: 13; v_gene: TRBV20-1; j_gene: TRBJ2-7; CDR3aa: CSARGLESVEQYF
len: 14; v_gene: TRBV28; j_gene: TRBJ2-5; CDR3aa: CASSRGTVQETQYF
len: 11; v_gene: TRBV29-1; j_gene: TRBJ2-1; CDR3aa: CSVQVFNEQFF
len: 12; v_gene: TRBV25-1; j_gene: TRBJ1-1; CDR3aa: CASISTGTEAFF
len: 16; v_gene: TRBV5-1; j_gene: TRBJ2-2; CDR3aa: CASSLYLDTNTGELFF
len: 13; v_gene: TRBV29-1; j_gene: TRBJ2-7; CDR3aa: CSVLGVGTYEQYF
len: 11; v_gene: TRBV29-1; j_gene: TRBJ2-1; CDR3aa: CSAWMGSEQFF
len: 15; v_gene: TRBV15; j_gene: TRBJ2-1; CDR3aa: CATSRGREAPNEQFF
len: 15; v_gene: TRBV30; j_gene: TRBJ1-5; CDR3aa: CAWRPRETGLEPEHF
len: 14; v_gene: TRBV2; j_gene: TRBJ2-1; CDR3aa: CASLGLAEVNEQFF
len: 14; v_gene: TRBV6-5; j_gene: TRBJ2-5; CDR3aa: CASSYSGLAQTQYF
len: 16; v_gene: TRBV28; j_gene: TRBJ2-3; CDR3aa: CASSPPGQMNTDTQYF
len: 14; v_gene: TRBV29-1; j_gene: TRBJ2-5; CDR3aa: CSVEEAGRGETQYF